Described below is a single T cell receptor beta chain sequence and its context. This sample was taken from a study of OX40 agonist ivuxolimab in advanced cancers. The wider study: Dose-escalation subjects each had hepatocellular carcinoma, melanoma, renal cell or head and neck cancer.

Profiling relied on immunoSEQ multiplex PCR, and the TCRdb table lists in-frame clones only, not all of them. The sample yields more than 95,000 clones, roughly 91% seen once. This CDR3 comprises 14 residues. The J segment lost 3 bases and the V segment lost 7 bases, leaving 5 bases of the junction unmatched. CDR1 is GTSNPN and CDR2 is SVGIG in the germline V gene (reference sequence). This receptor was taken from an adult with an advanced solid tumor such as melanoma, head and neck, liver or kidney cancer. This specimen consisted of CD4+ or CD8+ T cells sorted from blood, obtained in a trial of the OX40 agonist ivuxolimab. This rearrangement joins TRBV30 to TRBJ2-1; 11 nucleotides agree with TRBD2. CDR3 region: CASSTSGVYNEQFF. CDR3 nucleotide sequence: TGTGCCTCCTCGACTAGCGGGGTCTACAATGAGCAGTTCTTC.